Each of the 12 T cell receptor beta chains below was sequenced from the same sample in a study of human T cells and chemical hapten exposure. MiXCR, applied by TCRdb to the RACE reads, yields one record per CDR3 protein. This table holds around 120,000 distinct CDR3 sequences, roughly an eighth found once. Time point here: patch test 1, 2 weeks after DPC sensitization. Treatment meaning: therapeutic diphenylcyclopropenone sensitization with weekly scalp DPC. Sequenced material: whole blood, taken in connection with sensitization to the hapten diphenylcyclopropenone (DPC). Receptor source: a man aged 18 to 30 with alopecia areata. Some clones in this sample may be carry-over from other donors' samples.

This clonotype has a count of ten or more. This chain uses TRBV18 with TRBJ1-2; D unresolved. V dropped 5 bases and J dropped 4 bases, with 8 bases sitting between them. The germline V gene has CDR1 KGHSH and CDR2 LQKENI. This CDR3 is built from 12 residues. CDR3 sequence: CASSGGIYGYTF. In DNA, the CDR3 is TGTGCCAGCTCAGGCGGGATCTATGGCTACACCTTC.

This chain's CDR3 is CASSAREGGPQHF. The CDR3 DNA follows: TGTGCCAGCAGTGCCCGGGAAGGAGGGCCCCAGCATTTT. V gene TRBV6-5 combines with J gene TRBJ1-5, with no clear D. This CDR3 contains 13 residues. V was pared by 5 bases and J by 9 bases, with 14 bases between. Germline values: CDR1 MNHEY, CDR2 SVGAGI.

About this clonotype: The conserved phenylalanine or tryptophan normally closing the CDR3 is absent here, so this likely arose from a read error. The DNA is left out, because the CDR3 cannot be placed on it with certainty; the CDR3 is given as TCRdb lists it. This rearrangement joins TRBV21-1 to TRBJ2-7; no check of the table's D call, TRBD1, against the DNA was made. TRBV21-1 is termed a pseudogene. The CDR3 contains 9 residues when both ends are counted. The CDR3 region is CASSTCSPL.

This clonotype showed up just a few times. Here the CDR3 DNA reads TGTGCCAGCAGCCAAGACGCCCAGGGGGCGGAAAAACTGTTTTTT. Protein sequence: CASSQDAQGAEKLFF. The chain links TRBV4-2 to TRBJ1-4; 8 bases agree with TRBD1. The junction had 5 bases not matched to a gene; V was cut back by 0 bases and J by 8 bases. The CDR3 consists of 15 residues. Germline V gene data show CDR1 as LGHNA and CDR2 as YNFKEQ.

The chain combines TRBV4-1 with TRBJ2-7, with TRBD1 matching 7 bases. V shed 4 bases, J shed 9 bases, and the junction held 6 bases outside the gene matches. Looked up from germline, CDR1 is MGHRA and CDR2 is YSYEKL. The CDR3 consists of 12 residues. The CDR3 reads CASSPGTAGQYF. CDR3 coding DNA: TGCGCCAGCAGCCCTGGGACAGCCGGGCAGTACTTC.

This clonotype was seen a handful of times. The DNA of the CDR3 is TGTGCCAGCAGACTACAGGGGAACGAGCAGTACTTC. It yields the protein CASRLQGNEQYF. This rearrangement joins TRBV11-2 to TRBJ2-7, with TRBD1 identical over 7 bases. The CDR3 loop spans 12 amino acids. Germline trimming cut 6 bases from V and 5 bases from J; bases unmatched to any gene: 4. CDR1 and CDR2 (germline): SGHAT, FQNNGV. The whole variable domain, filled in from reference TRBV11-2 and TRBJ2-7, reads EAGVAQSPRYKIIEKRQSVAFWCNPISGHATLYWYQQILGQGPKLLIQFQNNGVVDDSQLPKDRFSAERLKGVDSTLKIQPAKLEDSAVYLCASRLQGNEQYFGPGTRLTVT.

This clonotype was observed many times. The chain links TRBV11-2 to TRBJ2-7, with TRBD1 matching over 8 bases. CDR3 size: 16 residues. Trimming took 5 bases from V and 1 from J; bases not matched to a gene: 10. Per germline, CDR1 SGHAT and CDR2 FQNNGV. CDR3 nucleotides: TGTGCCAGCAGCACCCAGGCCAGGGACAGGTCCTACGAGCAGTACTTC. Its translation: CASSTQARDRSYEQYF.

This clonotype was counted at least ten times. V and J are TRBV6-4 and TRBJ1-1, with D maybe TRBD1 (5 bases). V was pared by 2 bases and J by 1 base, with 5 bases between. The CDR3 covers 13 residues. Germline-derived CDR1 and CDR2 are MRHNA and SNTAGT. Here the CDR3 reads CASSDRGNTEAFF. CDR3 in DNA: TGTGCCAGCAGTGACAGGGGGAACACTGAAGCTTTCTTT.

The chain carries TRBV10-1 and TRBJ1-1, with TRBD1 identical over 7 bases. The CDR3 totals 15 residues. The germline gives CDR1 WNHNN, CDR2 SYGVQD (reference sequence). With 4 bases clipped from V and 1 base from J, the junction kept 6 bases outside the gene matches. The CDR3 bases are TGCGCCAGCAGTGTACAGACAGGGCCGAACACTGAAGCTTTCTTT. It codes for CASSVQTGPNTEAFF.

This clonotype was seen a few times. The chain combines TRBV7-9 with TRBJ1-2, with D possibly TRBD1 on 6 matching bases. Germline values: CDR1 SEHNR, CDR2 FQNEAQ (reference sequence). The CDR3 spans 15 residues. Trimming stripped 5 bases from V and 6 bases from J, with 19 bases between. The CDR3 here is CASSLHQGRSHGYTF. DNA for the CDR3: TGTGCCAGCAGCCTACACCAGGGGCGCAGCCATGGCTACACCTTC.

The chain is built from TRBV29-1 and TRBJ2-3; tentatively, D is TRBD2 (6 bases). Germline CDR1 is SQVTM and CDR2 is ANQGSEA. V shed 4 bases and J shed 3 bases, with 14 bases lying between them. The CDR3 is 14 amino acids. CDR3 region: CSVGRGGRTDTQYF. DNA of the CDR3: TGCAGCGTTGGGAGGGGCGGAAGAACAGATACGCAGTATTTT.

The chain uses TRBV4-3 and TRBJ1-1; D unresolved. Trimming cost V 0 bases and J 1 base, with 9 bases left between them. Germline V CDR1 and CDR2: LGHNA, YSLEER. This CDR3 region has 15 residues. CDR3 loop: CASSQDLSANTEAFF. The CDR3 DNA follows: TGCGCCAGCAGCCAAGATCTGTCGGCGAACACTGAAGCTTTCTTT.